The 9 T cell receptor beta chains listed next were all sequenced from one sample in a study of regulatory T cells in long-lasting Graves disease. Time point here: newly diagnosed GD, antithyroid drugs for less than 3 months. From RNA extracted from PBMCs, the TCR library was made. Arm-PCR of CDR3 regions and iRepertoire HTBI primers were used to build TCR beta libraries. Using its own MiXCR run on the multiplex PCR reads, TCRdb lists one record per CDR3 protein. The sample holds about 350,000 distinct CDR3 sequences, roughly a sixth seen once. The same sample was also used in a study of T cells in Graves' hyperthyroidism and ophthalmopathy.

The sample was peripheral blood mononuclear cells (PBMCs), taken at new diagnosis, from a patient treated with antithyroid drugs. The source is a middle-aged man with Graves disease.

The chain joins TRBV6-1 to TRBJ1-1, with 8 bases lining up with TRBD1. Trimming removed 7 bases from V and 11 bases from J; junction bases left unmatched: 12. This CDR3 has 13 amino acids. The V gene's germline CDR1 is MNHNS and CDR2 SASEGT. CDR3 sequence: CASKQGQALGAFF. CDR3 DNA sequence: TGTGCCAGCAAACAGGGACAGGCCCTTGGCGCTTTCTTT.

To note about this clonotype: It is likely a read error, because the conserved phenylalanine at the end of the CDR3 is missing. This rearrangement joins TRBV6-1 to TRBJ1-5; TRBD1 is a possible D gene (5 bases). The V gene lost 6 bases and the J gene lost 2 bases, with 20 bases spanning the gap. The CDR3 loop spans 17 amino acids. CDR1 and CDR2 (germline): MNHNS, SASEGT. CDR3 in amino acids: CASSAIWGVVGNQPQHL. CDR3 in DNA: TGTGCCAGCAGCGCCATTTGGGGGGTTGTAGGCAATCAGCCCCAGCATCTT.

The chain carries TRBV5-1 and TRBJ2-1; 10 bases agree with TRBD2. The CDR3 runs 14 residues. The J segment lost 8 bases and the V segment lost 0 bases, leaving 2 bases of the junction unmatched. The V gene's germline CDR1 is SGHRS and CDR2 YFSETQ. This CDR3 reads CASSLALAGDEQFF. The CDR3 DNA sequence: TGCGCCAGCAGCTTGGCTCTAGCGGGGGATGAGCAGTTCTTC.

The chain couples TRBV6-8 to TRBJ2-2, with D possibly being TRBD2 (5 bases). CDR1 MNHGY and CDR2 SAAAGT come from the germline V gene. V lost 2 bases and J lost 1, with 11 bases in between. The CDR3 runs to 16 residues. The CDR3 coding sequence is TGTGCCAGCAGTTACCTTCCTAGCCTGAACACCGGGGAGCTGTTTTTT. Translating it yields CASSYLPSLNTGELFF.

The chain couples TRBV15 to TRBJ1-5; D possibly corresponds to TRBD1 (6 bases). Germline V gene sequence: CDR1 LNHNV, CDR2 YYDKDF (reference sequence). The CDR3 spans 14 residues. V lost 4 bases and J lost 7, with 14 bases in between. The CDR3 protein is CATSTRVTGQPQHF. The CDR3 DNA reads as TGTGCCACCAGCACCCGGGTTACAGGGCAGCCCCAGCATTTT.

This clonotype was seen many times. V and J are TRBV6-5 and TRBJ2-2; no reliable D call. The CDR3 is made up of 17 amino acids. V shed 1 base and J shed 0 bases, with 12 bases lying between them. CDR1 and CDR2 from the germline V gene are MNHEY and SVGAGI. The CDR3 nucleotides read TGTGCCAGCAGTTACTTAAATTGGAGATCGAACACCGGGGAGCTGTTTTTT. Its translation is CASSYLNWRSNTGELFF.

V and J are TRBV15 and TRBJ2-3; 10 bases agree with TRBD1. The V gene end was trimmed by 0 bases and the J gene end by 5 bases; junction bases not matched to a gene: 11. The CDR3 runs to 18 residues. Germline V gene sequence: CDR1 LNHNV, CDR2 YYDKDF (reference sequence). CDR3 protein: CATSREARQGAVGDTQYF. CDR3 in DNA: TGTGCCACCAGCAGAGAGGCTCGACAGGGGGCGGTGGGAGATACGCAGTATTTT.

CDR3 bases: TGCAGTGCCCCAATAGATAGTTGGGACAAAACAAGCTCCTACAATGAGCAGTTCTTC. It specifies CSAPIDSWDKTSSYNEQFF. The chain is built from TRBV20-1 and TRBJ2-1, with D maybe TRBD1 (6 bases). CDR1 and CDR2 from the germline V gene are DFQATT and SNEGSKA (reference sequence). The V gene lost 6 bases and the J gene lost 0 bases, with 27 bases spanning the gap. The CDR3 consists of 19 residues.

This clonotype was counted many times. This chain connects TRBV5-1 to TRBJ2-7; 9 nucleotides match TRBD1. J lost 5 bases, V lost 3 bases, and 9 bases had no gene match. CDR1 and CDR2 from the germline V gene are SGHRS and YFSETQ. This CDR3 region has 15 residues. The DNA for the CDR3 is TGCGCCAGCAGCTACCAGGACAGGGGAGGGAACGAGCAGTACTTC. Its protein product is CASSYQDRGGNEQYF. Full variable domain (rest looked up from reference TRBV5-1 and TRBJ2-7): KAGVTQTPRYLIKTRGQQVTLSCSPISGHRSVSWYQQTPGQGLQFLFEYFSETQRNKGNFPGRFSGRQFSNSRSEMNVSTLELGDSALYLCASSYQDRGGNEQYFGPGTRLTVT.